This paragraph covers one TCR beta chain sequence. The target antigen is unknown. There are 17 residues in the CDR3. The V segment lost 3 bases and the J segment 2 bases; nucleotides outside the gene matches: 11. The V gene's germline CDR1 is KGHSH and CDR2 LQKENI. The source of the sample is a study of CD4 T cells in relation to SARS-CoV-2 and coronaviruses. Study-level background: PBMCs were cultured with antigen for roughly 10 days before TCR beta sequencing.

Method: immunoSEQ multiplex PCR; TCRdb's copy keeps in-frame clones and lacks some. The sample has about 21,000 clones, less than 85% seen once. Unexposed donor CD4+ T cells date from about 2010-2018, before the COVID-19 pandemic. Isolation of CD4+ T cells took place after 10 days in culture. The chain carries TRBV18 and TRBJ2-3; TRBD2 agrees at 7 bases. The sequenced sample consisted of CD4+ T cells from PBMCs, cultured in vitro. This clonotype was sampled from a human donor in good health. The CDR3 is CASSPQASGEYTDTQYF. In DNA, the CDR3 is TGTGCCAGCTCACCGCAGGCTAGCGGAGAATACACAGATACGCAGTATTTT.